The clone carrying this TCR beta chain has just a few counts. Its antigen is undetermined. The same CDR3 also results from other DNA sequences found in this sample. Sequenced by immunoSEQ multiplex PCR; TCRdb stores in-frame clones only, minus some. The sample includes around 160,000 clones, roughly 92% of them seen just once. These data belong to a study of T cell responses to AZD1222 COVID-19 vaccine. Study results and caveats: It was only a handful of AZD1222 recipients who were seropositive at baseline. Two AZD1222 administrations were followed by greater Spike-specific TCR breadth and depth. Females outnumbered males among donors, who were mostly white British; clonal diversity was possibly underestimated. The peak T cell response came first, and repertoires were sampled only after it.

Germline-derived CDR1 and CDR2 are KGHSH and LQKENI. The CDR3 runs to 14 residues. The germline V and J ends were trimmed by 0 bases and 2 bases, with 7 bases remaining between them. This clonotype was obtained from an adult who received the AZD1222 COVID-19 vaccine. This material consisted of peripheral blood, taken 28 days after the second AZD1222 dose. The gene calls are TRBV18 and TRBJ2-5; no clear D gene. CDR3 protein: CASSPPNSQETQYF. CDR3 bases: TGTGCCAGCTCACCACCAAACAGTCAAGAGACCCAGTACTTC. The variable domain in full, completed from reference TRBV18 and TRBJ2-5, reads NAGVMQNPRHLVRRRGQEARLRCSPMKGHSHVYWYRQLPEEGLKFMVYLQKENIIDESGMPKERFSAEFPKEGPSILRIQQVVRGDSAAYFCASSPPNSQETQYFGPGTRLLVL.